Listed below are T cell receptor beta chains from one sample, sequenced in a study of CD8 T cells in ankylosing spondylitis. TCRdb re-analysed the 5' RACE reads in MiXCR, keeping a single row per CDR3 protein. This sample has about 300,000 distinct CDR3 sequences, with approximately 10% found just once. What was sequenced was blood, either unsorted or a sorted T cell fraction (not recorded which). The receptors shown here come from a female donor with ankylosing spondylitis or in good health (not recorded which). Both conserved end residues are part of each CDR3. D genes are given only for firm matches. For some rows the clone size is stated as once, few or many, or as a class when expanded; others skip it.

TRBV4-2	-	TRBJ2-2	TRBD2	CASSQLPWGRAAGELFF	TGTGCCAGCAGCCAGCTCCCTTGGGGGAGGGCGGCCGGGGAGCTGTTTTTT
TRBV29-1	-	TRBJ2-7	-	CSVERWGAEQYF	TGCAGCGTTGAGAGGTGGGGGGCCGAGCAGTACTTC
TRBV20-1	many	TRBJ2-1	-	CSAEPSGPVYEQFF	TGCAGTGCCGAACCGAGCGGGCCTGTCTATGAGCAGTTCTTC
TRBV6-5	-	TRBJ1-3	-	CASSSTDRVGNTIYF	TGTGCCAGCAGTTCGACAGACAGAGTCGGAAACACCATATATTTT
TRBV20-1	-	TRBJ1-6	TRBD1	CSATDRVQSYNSPLHF	TGCAGTGCTACGGACAGGGTACAGTCCTATAATTCACCCCTCCACTTT
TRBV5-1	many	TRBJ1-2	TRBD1	CASSSQIPGQGARTYGYTF	TGCGCCAGCAGCTCCCAAATCCCGGGACAGGGGGCCAGAACGTATGGCTACACCTTC
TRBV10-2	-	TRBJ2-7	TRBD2	CASQLTSGTLSNEQYF	TGCGCCAGCCAACTGACTAGCGGGACACTGTCCAACGAGCAGTACTTC
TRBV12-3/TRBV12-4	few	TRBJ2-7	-	CASSQTPNSPEQYF	TGTGCCAGCAGCCAAACCCCCAACAGCCCGGAGCAGTACTTC
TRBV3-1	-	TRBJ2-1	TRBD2	CASSSLAGGFGDEQFF	TGTGCCAGCAGCAGTCTAGCGGGGGGGTTTGGGGATGAGCAGTTCTTC
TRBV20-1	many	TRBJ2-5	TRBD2	CSARVGSGRETQYF	TGCAGTGCTAGAGTTGGTAGCGGGAGAGAGACCCAGTACTTC
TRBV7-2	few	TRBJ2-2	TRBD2	CASSLAVAGRSTGELFF	TGTGCCAGCAGCTTAGCTGTAGCGGGGAGGAGCACCGGGGAGCTGTTTTTT
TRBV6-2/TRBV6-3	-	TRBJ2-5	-	CASRRPKETQYF	TGTGCCAGCAGGAGGCCTAAAGAGACCCAGTACTTC
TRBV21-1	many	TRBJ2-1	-	CASSKVNPLSRESYNEQFF	TGTGCCAGCAGCAAAGTCAACCCTTTGTCGCGGGAGTCCTACAATGAGCAGTTCTTC
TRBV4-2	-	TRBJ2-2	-	CAMGPGLARYRGGTGELFF	TGTGCCATGGGCCCCGGGCTAGCGCGATACCGAGGGGGAACCGGGGAGCTGTTTTTT
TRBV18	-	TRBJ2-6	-	CASSPIIPGANVLTF	TGTGCCAGCTCACCAATCATCCCTGGGGCCAACGTCCTGACTTTC
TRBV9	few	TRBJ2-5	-	CASSGVNQETQYF	TGTGCCAGCAGCGGGGTGAACCAAGAGACCCAGTACTTC
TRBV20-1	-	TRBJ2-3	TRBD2	CRSSGSTDTQYF	TGCCGATCTAGCGGGAGCACAGATACGCAGTATTTT
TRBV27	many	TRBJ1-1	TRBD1	CASSLRGSGFLDRAPEAFF	TGTGCCAGCAGTTTAAGGGGCAGTGGTTTTCTTGACAGGGCCCCTGAAGCTTTCTTT
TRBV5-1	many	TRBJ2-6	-	CASSGARGANVLTF	TGCGCCAGCAGCGGGGCTAGAGGGGCCAACGTCCTGACTTTC
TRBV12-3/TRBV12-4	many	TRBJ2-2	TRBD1	CASSLGRTGFTGELFF	TGTGCCAGCAGTTTGGGCCGGACAGGGTTCACCGGGGAGCTGTTTTTT
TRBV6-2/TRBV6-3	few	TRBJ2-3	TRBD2	CASSSRLAGTDTQYF	TGTGCCAGCAGTTCTCGACTAGCGGGCACAGATACGCAGTATTTT
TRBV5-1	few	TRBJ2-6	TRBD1	CASSIPTGGDGANVLTF	TGCGCCAGCAGCATCCCGACAGGGGGCGATGGGGCCAACGTCCTGACTTTC
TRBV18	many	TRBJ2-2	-	CASSPATLSNTGELFF	TGTGCCAGCTCACCAGCGACACTGTCGAACACCGGGGAGCTGTTTTTT
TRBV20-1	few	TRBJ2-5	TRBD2	CSAGGTSGRETQYF	TGCAGTGCTGGAGGGACTAGCGGAAGGGAGACCCAGTACTTC
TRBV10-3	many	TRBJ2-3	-	CAIGEGITDTQYF	TGTGCCATCGGGGAAGGGATTACAGATACGCAGTATTTT